Reported below is one T cell receptor (beta chain). Original methodology: Amplification of reference gene primers provided the estimated nucleated cell counts. Assay: immunoSEQ multiplex PCR; the TCRdb copy retains only in-frame clones and omits some. V and J calls and clone size are given by that table; D and trimming were obtained from the DNA. This table holds roughly 70,000 clones, roughly 91% found once. This CDR3 has 15 residues. Germline-derived CDR1 and CDR2 are KGHDR and SFDVKD. V lost 5 bases to trimming and J lost 5 bases, with 14 bases between them. The data are from a study of blood T cell repertoires in COVID-19. The wider study: Acute and convalescent COVID-19 specimens originated in the United States, Italy and Spain. Nucleic acid was either cDNA or gDNA, and it came from T cells, B-cell-depleted T cells, or PBMCs.

The receptor was derived from a human donor in a cohort sampled during active COVID-19. The chain uses TRBV24-1 and TRBJ2-2, with TRBD2 as a possible D gene (6 bases). Sequenced sample: peripheral blood. As DNA, the CDR3 is TGTGCCACCAGTGCCTTTGCCCGGGAGACCGGGGAGCTGTTTTTT. It specifies CATSAFARETGELFF.